What follows are 15 T cell receptor beta chains derived from one specimen sequenced in a study of shared clonotypes between healthy human individuals. Method: immunoSEQ multiplex PCR; TCRdb's copy keeps in-frame clones and lacks some. The table includes about half a million clones, 81% detected once. The sample comprised PBMCs. The receptors originated from a middle-aged woman in good health. Some clones in this sample may be carry-over from other donors' samples.

This clone was observed a few times. The chain employs TRBV30 and TRBJ1-1; D is ambiguous. Germline V gene data show CDR1 as GTSNPN and CDR2 as SVGIG (reference sequence). V was pared by 2 bases and J by 4 bases, with 14 bases between. This CDR3 is 14 amino acids long. The CDR3 sequence: CAWSRTHRGTEAFF. The CDR3 nucleotides are TGTGCCTGGAGTCGGACCCATAGAGGCACTGAAGCTTTCTTT.

The V and J genes are TRBV30 and TRBJ2-5; no definite D call. This CDR3 region has 12 residues. Looked up from germline, CDR1 is GTSNPN and CDR2 is SVGIG (reference sequence). V was shortened by 1 base and J by 7 bases, with 10 bases between the two germline ends. CDR3 coding DNA: TGTGCCTGGAGTGATCTGGCCCCGACCCAGTACTTC. This codes for CAWSDLAPTQYF.

The chain uses TRBV9 and TRBJ2-7, with TRBD1 matching 11 bases. Unmatched junction bases numbered 2, after V lost 2 bases and J lost 1 base. CDR1 is SGDLS and CDR2 is YYNGEE in the germline V gene. CDR3 length: 15 residues. In DNA, the CDR3 is TGTGCCAGCAGCGTCGGACAGGGGGCATCCTACGAGCAGTACTTC. Protein: CASSVGQGASYEQYF.

This chain joins TRBV5-5 and TRBJ1-2, with TRBD1 matching over 10 bases. Trimming at V came to 1 base and at J to 7 bases, leaving 10 bases not matched to a gene. The CDR3 sequence is 16 residues long. Germline CDR1 is SGHKS and CDR2 is YYEKEE (reference sequence). CDR3 sequence: CASSLTILRTGGGYTF. In DNA, the CDR3 is TGTGCCAGCAGCTTGACGATCCTTAGGACAGGGGGTGGCTACACCTTC.

This clone occurred once. This probably arose from a read error, given a far larger clone one base away. The chain carries TRBV9 and TRBJ1-1; D remains ambiguous. The CDR3 sequence is 13 residues long. Trimming took off 0 bases at V and 1 base at J, with 4 bases between the two ends. Germline loops: CDR1 SGDLS, CDR2 YYNGEE. CDR3 sequence reads: CASSVVRNTEAFF. DNA of the CDR3: TGTGCCAGCAGCGTAGTCAGGAACACTGAAGCTTTCTTT.

The chain uses TRBV7-2 and TRBJ2-1; 10 bases are a match to TRBD1. Trimming removed 5 bases from V and 6 bases from J; junction bases left unmatched: 7. CDR1 SGHTA and CDR2 FQGNSA come from the germline V gene. The length of the CDR3 is 15 residues. CDR3 nucleotides: TGTGCCAGCAGCAATACCGGGACAGGGGTCAATGAGCAGTTCTTC. Translating gives CASSNTGTGVNEQFF.

Of note for this clone: Within the sample, other DNA sequences also encode this same CDR3. The chain employs TRBV6-5 and TRBJ2-1; D is possibly TRBD2 (6 bases). The CDR3 length is 12 residues. CDR1 and CDR2 (germline): MNHEY, SVGAGI. Trimming removed 0 bases from V and 10 bases from J, with 7 bases in between. The CDR3 sequence: CASSYSGGEQFF. CDR3 in DNA: TGTGCCAGCAGTTACTCTGGGGGGGAGCAGTTCTTC.

This sequence joins TRBV7-2 and TRBJ1-1; the match to TRBD1 covers 8 bases. Germline V gene data show CDR1 as SGHTA and CDR2 as FQGNSA. The CDR3 sequence is 15 residues long. V dropped 6 bases and J dropped 0; count of bases not matched to a gene: 6. The CDR3 reads CASRPRQGMNTEAFF. CDR3 DNA: TGTGCCAGCAGACCAAGACAGGGGATGAACACTGAAGCTTTCTTT.

In the case of this clone: A read error is the likely source, as a far larger clone sits one nucleotide away. The genes are TRBV7-2 and TRBJ2-3; 7 positions agree with TRBD2. The CDR3 runs to 14 residues. Trimming took 4 bases from V and 7 from J; bases not matched to a gene: 8. Germline assignment: CDR1 SGHTA and CDR2 FQGNSA. The CDR3 loop reads CASSCGGSSNTQYF. In DNA, the CDR3 is TGTGCCAGCAGCTGTGGCGGGAGTTCCAATACGCAGTATTTT.

Note on this clone: A far larger clone lies a single base away; this is likely a read error. The chain links TRBV5-1 to TRBJ1-2; TRBD1 might be the D (5 bases). The CDR3 contains 15 residues. CDR1 SGHRS and CDR2 YFSETQ come from the germline V gene. The CDR3 sequence is CASSLGLGDQHGNTF. As DNA, the CDR3 is TGCGCCAGCAGCTTGGGGCTAGGGGACCAGCATGGCAACACCTTC.

This clone was seen once. This chain connects TRBV28 to TRBJ1-1, with a tentative D call TRBD1 (6 bases). This CDR3 comprises 15 residues. Germline V gives CDR1 MDHEN, CDR2 SYDVKM. V was clipped by 5 bases and J by 1 base, with 14 bases between them. The CDR3 reads CASSLPGGQNTEAFF. The DNA of the CDR3 is TGTGCCAGCAGTCTCCCCGGGGGGCAGAACACTGAAGCTTTCTTT.

As for this clone: A far larger clone is a single base away, which makes a read error likely. The genes are TRBV27 and TRBJ2-3; 9 nucleotides line up with TRBD2. CDR1 and CDR2 (germline): MNHEY, SMNVEV (reference sequence). The CDR3 extends over 16 amino acids. V lost 5 bases to trimming and J lost 2 bases; unmatched junction nucleotides: 8. The CDR3 is CASSPGVAGVTDTQYF. The CDR3 DNA reads TGTGCCAGCAGTCCGGGGGTAGCGGGGGTCACAGATACGCAGTATTTT.

The J gene is TRBJ1-1, the V gene TRBV11-3, with 7 bases fitting TRBD1. V lost 1 base and J lost 1; bases outside the gene matches: 3. CDR1 is SGHNT and CDR2 is YENEEA in the germline V gene. The CDR3 covers 15 residues. CDR3 sequence: CASSLGAGGNTEAFF. DNA for the CDR3: TGTGCCAGCAGCTTAGGGGCAGGGGGGAACACTGAAGCTTTCTTT.

V and J are TRBV6-1 and TRBJ2-3; D uncertain. Germline V gene lookup returns CDR1 MNHNS and CDR2 SASEGT. V was trimmed by 4 bases and J by 6 bases, leaving 5 bases between them. There are 11 residues in the CDR3. This chain's CDR3 is CASSARDTQYF. CDR3 sequence (DNA): TGTGCCAGCAGTGCTAGGGATACGCAGTATTTT.

The genes are TRBV11-2 and TRBJ2-5; the match to TRBD2 covers 15 bases. V was clipped by 4 bases and J by 5 bases; unmatched bases: 8. The V gene's germline CDR1 is SGHAT and CDR2 FQNNGV. The CDR3 is 17 amino acids. CDR3 bases: TGTGCCAGCAGCTCGGGAGGACTAGCGGGAGGGAGGGAGACCCAGTACTTC. It is translated as CASSSGGLAGGRETQYF.